This T cell receptor beta chain stems from a study of blood T cell repertoires in COVID-19. Study in general: Samples taken during acute and convalescent COVID-19 were collected in the United States, Italy and Spain. PBMCs, B-cell-depleted T cells, or T cells provided the cDNA or gDNA that made up the material.

The authors' processing: Amplified reference gene primers provided the basis for estimating nucleated cell counts. Sequenced by immunoSEQ multiplex PCR; TCRdb stores in-frame clones only, minus some. V, J and clone size are those of that table, while D and trimming were read from the DNA. Of some 200,000 clones in the sample, approximately 80% were seen once. J gave up 6 bases and V 5 bases, and 6 bases lay outside the gene matches. CDR3 length: 15 amino acids. Germline V CDR1 and CDR2: MNHEY, SVGAGI. This TCR derives from a human donor with acute or convalescent COVID-19. The donor label of this sample is uncertain. The specimen was peripheral blood. The chain is built from TRBV6-5 and TRBJ2-2, with 10 nucleotides matching TRBD2. The CDR3 coding sequence is TGTGCCAGCAGTAGGAGCGGGAGGGGCCCCGGGGAGCTGTTTTTT. Translation gives CASSRSGRGPGELFF.